What follows are 13 T cell receptor beta chains derived from one specimen sequenced in a study of T cell changes during pregnancy in multiple sclerosis. The repertoire was sequenced with immunoSEQ multiplex PCR; TCRdb's copy has only in-frame clones and lacks some. Seen here are more than 40,000 clones, 90% to 95% observed once, and the top ten hold about 4.7%. The specimen comprised CD8+ T cells from peripheral blood mononuclear cells, sampled in the first trimester of pregnancy. All receptors derive from a female donor with multiple sclerosis, enrolled in a pregnancy study.

This rearrangement joins TRBV2 to TRBJ1-2, with a weak D call TRBD1 (6 bases). The V and J ends lost 8 bases and 4 bases respectively, with 26 bases between them. Germline CDR1 SNHLY, CDR2 FYNNEI. This CDR3 comprises 17 residues. The CDR3 nucleotides read TGTGCCAGCTTGGGGTGGGGGCCCCAAGAGACCCTCTATGGCTACACCTTC. Translating it yields CASLGWGPQETLYGYTF.

The CDR3 coding sequence is TGTGCCAGCAGCTCCCTTTACAATGAGCAGTTCTTC. This codes for CASSSLYNEQFF. The chain carries TRBV13 and TRBJ2-1; D is unclear. The CDR3 covers 12 residues. V lost 4 bases to trimming and J lost 4 bases, with 5 bases between them. The germline CDR1 and CDR2 sequences are PRHDT and FYEKMQ (reference sequence).

This clone showed up just once. The V and J genes are TRBV7-9 and TRBJ2-6; a weak D match, TRBD1 (5 bases). In germline, CDR1 is SEHNR, CDR2 FQNEAQ (reference sequence). This CDR3 region has 18 residues. Trimming removed 7 bases from V and 3 bases from J, with 22 bases in between. CDR3 region: CASNSGGRVMVGANVLTF. Here the CDR3 DNA reads TGTGCCAGCAACTCCGGCGGCAGGGTGATGGTTGGGGCCAACGTCCTGACTTTC.

CDR3 loop: CASYRGDEAFF. CDR3 bases: TGTGCCAGCTACAGGGGGGATGAAGCTTTCTTT. The genes are TRBV19 and TRBJ1-1; 8 bases agree with TRBD1. This CDR3 region has 11 residues. V shed 9 bases, J shed 7 bases, and the junction held 4 bases outside the gene matches. The germline V gene has CDR1 LNHDA and CDR2 SQIVND (reference sequence).

The V gene is TRBV5-4, the J gene TRBJ1-1; 9 bases agree with TRBD1. CDR3 length: 14 amino acids. Germline V CDR1 and CDR2: SGHNT, YYREEE (reference sequence). J gave up 4 bases and V 4 bases, and 5 bases lay outside the gene matches. CDR3 amino acids: CASSGDRGSTEAFF. The CDR3 DNA follows: TGTGCCAGCAGCGGAGACAGGGGGAGCACTGAAGCTTTCTTT.

This clone showed up just once. The V gene is TRBV4-1, the J gene TRBJ2-7; 12 bases map to TRBD2. J gave up 0 bases and V 3 bases, and 3 bases lay outside the gene matches. Germline V gives CDR1 MGHRA, CDR2 YSYEKL. The length of the CDR3 is 16 residues. CDR3 residues: CASSHSTSGSSYEQYF. The CDR3 region has the DNA TGCGCCAGCAGCCATTCGACTAGCGGGAGCTCCTACGAGCAGTACTTC.

The rearrangement joins TRBV27 to TRBJ1-5, with unresolved D. The CDR3 contains 15 residues. Germline CDR1 and CDR2: MNHEY and SMNVEV (reference sequence). The ends were cut back, 4 bases at V and 5 bases at J, with 15 bases in the middle. CDR3 region: CASSSLVWADQPQHF. As DNA, the CDR3 is TGTGCCAGCAGTTCCCTGGTGTGGGCCGATCAGCCCCAGCATTTT.

This chain connects TRBV5-1 to TRBJ2-1, with D tentatively TRBD2 (7 bases). The germline V and J ends were trimmed by 3 bases and 6 bases, with 22 bases remaining between them. Germline lookup yields CDR1 SGHRS and CDR2 YFSETQ. The CDR3 is 17 amino acids. The CDR3: CASSSYRDKGGFNEQFF. The CDR3 region has the DNA TGCGCCAGCAGCTCGTACCGGGACAAGGGAGGGTTCAATGAGCAGTTCTTC.

The chain carries TRBV27 and TRBJ2-7; tentative D call: TRBD2 (6 bases). This CDR3 comprises 13 residues. Germline values: CDR1 MNHEY, CDR2 SMNVEV (reference sequence). Trimming took off 3 bases at V and 5 bases at J, with 11 bases between the two ends. The CDR3 DNA is TGTGCCAGCAGTTTCGGACGGGGGAACGAGCAGTACTTC. It translates to CASSFGRGNEQYF.

The gene calls are TRBV10-3 and TRBJ2-5; unclear D gene. V was clipped by 2 bases and J by 0 bases, with 4 bases between them. Germline V gene data show CDR1 as ENHRY and CDR2 as SYGVKD. This CDR3 spans 13 amino acids. The chain's CDR3 is CAISELYQETQYF. The CDR3 DNA sequence: TGTGCCATCAGTGAGCTGTACCAAGAGACCCAGTACTTC.

This clone was seen a single time. The rearrangement joins TRBV28 to TRBJ1-1; 12 bases map to TRBD1. The germline V gene encodes CDR1 MDHEN and CDR2 SYDVKM. The V and J ends lost 4 bases and 10 bases, in that order; junction bases with no gene match: 13. The CDR3 loop spans 16 amino acids. The CDR3 region has the DNA TGTGCCAGCAGTTACTCCCTCCGGGACAGGGGGCCGGGAGCTTTCTTT. Encoded protein: CASSYSLRDRGPGAFF. The full variable domain, rest sourced from reference TRBV28 and TRBJ1-1, is DVKVTQSSRYLVKRTGEKVFLECVQDMDHENMFWYRQDPGLGLRLIYFSYDVKMKEKGDIPEGYSVSREKKERFSLILESASTNQTSMYLCASSYSLRDRGPGAFFGQGTRLTVV.

The chain has TRBV7-3 and TRBJ2-7; TRBD2 aligns across 8 bases. CDR3 size: 15 residues. V shed 4 bases and J 2 bases; nucleotides not matched to a gene: 7. The germline V gene encodes CDR1 SGHTA and CDR2 FQGTGA. CDR3: CASSSDGGGTYEQYF. CDR3 bases: TGTGCCAGCAGCTCCGACGGCGGGGGGACCTACGAGCAGTACTTC.

V and J are TRBV4-1 and TRBJ2-1; maybe TRBD2 (5 bases). The germline gives CDR1 MGHRA, CDR2 YSYEKL. Trimming removed 0 bases at V and 8 bases at J, with 8 bases between. This CDR3 comprises 13 residues. The CDR3, as DNA: TGCGCCAGCAGCCAAGAAGTTAGCGATGAGCAGTTCTTC. Its protein product is CASSQEVSDEQFF.